This TCR beta chain was sequenced in a study of response to subunit inactivated influenza vaccine. Study-wide points: Authors suggested seasonal influenza vaccinations each recruit few new T cells.

Using its own MiXCR run on the RT-PCR reads, TCRdb lists one record per CDR3 protein. The sample has 800,000 to 1,000,000 distinct CDR3 sequences; over 20% are singletons. The CDR3 contains 14 residues. CDR1 and CDR2 from the germline V gene are MNHNS and SASEGT. Trimming removed 7 bases from V and 3 bases from J, with 16 bases in between. In its sample, this clonotype was seen a few times. No antigen is known for it. This sequence was found in a man aged 45-65 years who received an inactivated influenza vaccine. The source material was PBMCs from blood, sampled 5 to 6 days after vaccination. V gene TRBV6-1 combines with J gene TRBJ2-7; the D is unclear. The CDR3 coding sequence is TGTGCCAGCACCCAAGGCCCTATCGGCTACGAGCAGTACTTC. Translated, it gives CASTQGPIGYEQYF.